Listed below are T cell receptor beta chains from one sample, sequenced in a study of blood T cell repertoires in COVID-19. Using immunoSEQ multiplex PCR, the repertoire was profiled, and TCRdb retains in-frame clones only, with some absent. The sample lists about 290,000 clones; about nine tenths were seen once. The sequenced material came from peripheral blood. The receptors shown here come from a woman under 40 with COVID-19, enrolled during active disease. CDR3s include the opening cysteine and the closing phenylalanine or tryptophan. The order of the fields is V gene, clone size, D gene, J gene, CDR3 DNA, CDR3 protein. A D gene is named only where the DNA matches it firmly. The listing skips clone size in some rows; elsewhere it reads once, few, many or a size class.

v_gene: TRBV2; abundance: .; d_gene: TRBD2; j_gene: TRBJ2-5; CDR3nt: TGTGCCAGCCTATCGGGACTACGCGTTGGGACCCAGTACTTC; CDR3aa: CASLSGLRVGTQYF
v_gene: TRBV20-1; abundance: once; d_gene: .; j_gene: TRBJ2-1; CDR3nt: TGCAGTGCTACTTACAATGAGCAGTTCTTC; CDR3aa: CSATYNEQFF
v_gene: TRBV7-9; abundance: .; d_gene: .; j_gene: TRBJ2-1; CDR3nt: TGTGCCAGCAGCTCTCGAGGAGAGCTGGGCAATGAGCAGTTCTTC; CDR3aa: CASSSRGELGNEQFF
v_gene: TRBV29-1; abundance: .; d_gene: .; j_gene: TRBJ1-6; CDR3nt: TGCAGCGTTGGATGGTCTGAGGATTCACCCCTCCACTTT; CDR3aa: CSVGWSEDSPLHF
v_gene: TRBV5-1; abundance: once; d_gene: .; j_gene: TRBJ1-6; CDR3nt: TGCGCCAGCAGCTTGGCGGGGGGTGATTCACCCCTCCACTTT; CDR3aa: CASSLAGGDSPLHF
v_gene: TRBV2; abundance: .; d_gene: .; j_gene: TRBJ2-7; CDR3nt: TGTGCCAGCAGTGCGGAGGGGTACGAGCAGTACTTC; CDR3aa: CASSAEGYEQYF
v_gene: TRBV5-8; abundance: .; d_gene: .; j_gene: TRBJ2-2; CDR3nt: TGTGCCAGCAGCCGTGGAGACCTTAACACCGGGGAGCTGTTTTTT; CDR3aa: CASSRGDLNTGELFF
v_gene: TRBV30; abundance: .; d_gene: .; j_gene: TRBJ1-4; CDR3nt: TGTGCCTGGAGTGCCAGGGTAAATGAAAAACTGTTTTTT; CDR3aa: CAWSARVNEKLFF
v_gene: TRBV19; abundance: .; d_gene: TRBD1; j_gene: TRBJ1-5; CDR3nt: TGTGCCAGTAGTACAGACAGGGTCGGCAATCAGCCCCAGCATTTT; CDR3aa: CASSTDRVGNQPQHF
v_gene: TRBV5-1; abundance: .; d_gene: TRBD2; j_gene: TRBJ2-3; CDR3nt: TGCGCCAGCGCTCCCACTAGCGGGGACGACACAGATACGCAGTATTTT; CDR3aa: CASAPTSGDDTDTQYF
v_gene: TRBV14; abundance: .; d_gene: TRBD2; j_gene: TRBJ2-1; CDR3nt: TGTGCCAGCAGCCAAGATGGGTTAGCGGGGGGGCGTTCCTACAATGAGCAGTTCTTC; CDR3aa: CASSQDGLAGGRSYNEQFF
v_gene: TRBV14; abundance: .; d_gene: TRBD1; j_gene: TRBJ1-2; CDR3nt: TGTGCCAGCAGCCAAAACAGGGGGTTGTATGGCTACACCTTC; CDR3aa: CASSQNRGLYGYTF
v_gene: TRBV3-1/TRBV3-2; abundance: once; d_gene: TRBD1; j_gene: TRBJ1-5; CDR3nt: TGTGCCAGCAGCCTAGGGACAGAAGGACAGCCCCAGCATTTT; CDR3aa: CASSLGTEGQPQHF
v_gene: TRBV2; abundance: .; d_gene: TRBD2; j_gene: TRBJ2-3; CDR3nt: TGTGCCAGCAGCAGACTAGCCGCAGATACGCAGTATTTT; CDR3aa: CASSRLAADTQYF
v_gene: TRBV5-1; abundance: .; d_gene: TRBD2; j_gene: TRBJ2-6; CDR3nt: TGCGCCAGCAGCAGGCGACTAGCGGGGGCGTCTGGGGCCAACGTCCTGACTTTC; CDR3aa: CASSRRLAGASGANVLTF
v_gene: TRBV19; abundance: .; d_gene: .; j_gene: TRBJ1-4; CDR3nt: TGTGCCAGTAGCCCTACGGTAACTAATGAAAAACTGTTTTTT; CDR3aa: CASSPTVTNEKLFF
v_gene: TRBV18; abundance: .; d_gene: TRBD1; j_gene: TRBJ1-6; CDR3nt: TGTGCCAGCTCAGCCGACAGGGGAGGGTCACCCCTCCACTTT; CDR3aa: CASSADRGGSPLHF
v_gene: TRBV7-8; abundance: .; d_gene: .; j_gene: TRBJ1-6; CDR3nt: TGTGCCAGCAGCTTAGATATAGCAGATTCCTTTTTTGGTTCACCCCTCCACTTT; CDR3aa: CASSLDIADSFFGSPLHF
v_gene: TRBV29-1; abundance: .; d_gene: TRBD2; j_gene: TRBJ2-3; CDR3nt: TGCAGCGTTGAGCCCGGACTAGCGAGCACAGATACGCAGTATTTT; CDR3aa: CSVEPGLASTDTQYF
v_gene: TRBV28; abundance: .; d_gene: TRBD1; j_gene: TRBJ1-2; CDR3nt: TGTGCCAGCAGTTTTAGGACAGGGCTGTCTGGCTACACCTTC; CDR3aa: CASSFRTGLSGYTF
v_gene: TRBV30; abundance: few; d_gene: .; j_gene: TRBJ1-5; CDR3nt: TGTGCCTGGAGTGTACAGGGTCATCAGCCCCAGCATTTT; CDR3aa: CAWSVQGHQPQHF
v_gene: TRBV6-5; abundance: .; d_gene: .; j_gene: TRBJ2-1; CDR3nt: TGTGCCAGCGGAGAGATTCATGAGCAGTTCTTC; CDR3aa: CASGEIHEQFF
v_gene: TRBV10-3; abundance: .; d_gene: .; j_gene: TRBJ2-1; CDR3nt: TGTGCCATCAGTGAACCGGGGGGCCACCGGGCGGAGCAGTTCTTC; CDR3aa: CAISEPGGHRAEQFF